These 2 T cell receptor beta chains were all obtained from the same sample, sequenced in a study of CD8+ T cells in alopecia areata (dated by TCRdb to between 2018 and 2020). The time point label, read with the paper, signifies: baseline before oral tofacitinib. The method was the immunoSEQ multiplex PCR assay. To provide template for TCR sequencing, every sample had RNA extracted and reverse transcribed into cDNA. In TCRdb, the immuneACCESS table is reduced to in-frame sequences with V and J assigned. These tables do not hold every clone; where another copy was compared, an unresolved V gene accounts for under half, and the others remain unexplained. This sample holds some 200,000 clones; approximately 56% were observed only once. The top ten clones comprise over 12% of the sample. The sample was CD4+ T cells sorted from blood, taken at week 0. These receptors all come from a human donor with alopecia areata.

The rearrangement links TRBV30 to TRBJ1-5, with TRBD1 matching over 7 bases. Per the germline V gene, CDR1 is GTSNPN and CDR2 is SVGIG (reference sequence). V shed 2 bases, J shed 7 bases, and the junction held 5 bases outside the gene matches. The CDR3 has 13 residues. DNA of the CDR3: TGTGCCTGGAGTACACAGGGGAAACAGCCCCAGCATTTT. Its translation: CAWSTQGKQPQHF.

The rearrangement uses TRBV6-1 and TRBJ1-2; the D gene is possibly TRBD1 (6 bases). This CDR3 is 15 amino acids long. The ends were cut back, 3 bases at V and 2 bases at J, with 13 bases in the middle. Germline CDR1 MNHNS, CDR2 SASEGT. CDR3 in DNA: TGTGCCAGCAGTGAGGGGGGGCGCATCAACTATGGCTACACCTTC. Its protein product is CASSEGGRINYGYTF.